Below are 20 T cell receptor beta chains sequenced from a single sample in a study of blood T cell repertoires in COVID-19. The repertoire was sequenced with immunoSEQ multiplex PCR; TCRdb's copy has only in-frame clones and lacks some. The data show approximately 120,000 clones, roughly 91% seen once. The sequenced material came from peripheral blood. Source of these receptors: a human donor with acute or convalescent COVID-19. The donor label of this sample is uncertain.

The genes are TRBV6-5 and TRBJ2-1, with D perhaps TRBD1 (6 bases). The CDR3 has 15 residues. Trimming cost V 6 bases and J 5 bases, with 17 bases left between them. Germline CDR1 reads MNHEY; CDR2 reads SVGAGI. The CDR3 sequence: CASSAQGTSHNEQFF. The CDR3 region has the DNA TGTGCCAGCAGCGCCCAAGGGACATCCCACAATGAGCAGTTCTTC.

The chain combines TRBV2 with TRBJ2-5; D is perhaps TRBD1 (6 bases). V was clipped by 8 bases and J by 7 bases, with 23 bases between them. Germline loops: CDR1 SNHLY, CDR2 FYNNEI. The CDR3 length is 15 residues. CDR3 loop: CASVSPGAPGGTQYF. The DNA for the CDR3 is TGTGCCAGCGTAAGCCCAGGGGCCCCCGGTGGGACCCAGTACTTC.

J is TRBJ1-3 and V is TRBV3-1 (or the pseudogene TRBV3-2); TRBD1 is a possible D gene (5 bases). The CDR3 covers 16 residues. Germline loops: CDR1 LGHDT, CDR2 YNNKEL (reference sequence). Trimming pared 4 bases from V and 2 bases from J, leaving 15 bases between. The CDR3 region has the DNA TGTGCCAGCAGCCCATATGAGTGGGGGGCTGGAAACACCATATATTTT. Translating gives CASSPYEWGAGNTIYF.

In nucleotides, the CDR3 is TGTGCCAGCAGCCCAGGGATCCCTAACTATGGCTACACCTTC. Translating gives CASSPGIPNYGYTF. V is TRBV7-2 and J is TRBJ1-2; tentative D call: TRBD1 (5 bases). Germline CDR1 is SGHTA and CDR2 is FQGNSA. V lost 5 bases to trimming and J lost 0 bases, with 10 bases between them. This CDR3 is 14 amino acids long.

The chain recombines TRBV18 with TRBJ2-2, with a tentative D call TRBD2 (6 bases). This CDR3 region has 15 residues. V lost 3 bases and J 6 bases, leaving 14 bases between the germline ends. The germline CDR1 and CDR2 sequences are KGHSH and LQKENI. CDR3 in amino acids: CASSPRDFSSGELFF. DNA of the CDR3: TGTGCCAGCTCACCGAGGGACTTTTCTTCCGGGGAGCTGTTTTTT.

The chain uses TRBV28 and TRBJ2-2; TRBD1 agrees at 8 bases. CDR3 length: 14 amino acids. CDR1 is MDHEN and CDR2 is SYDVKM in the germline V gene. After removal of 8 bases from V and 3 bases from J, the junction contained 5 bases not matched to a gene. The CDR3 DNA sequence: TGTGCCAGCGGAATACAGGGGGACACCGGGGAGCTGTTTTTT. Translating it yields CASGIQGDTGELFF.

This sequence joins TRBV6-2 or TRBV6-3 and TRBJ2-7, with 9 bases fitting TRBD1. This CDR3 is built from 15 residues. Germline V lookup: CDR1 MNHEY, CDR2 SVGEGT. Unmatched junction bases numbered 7, after V lost 4 bases and J lost 3 bases. The CDR3 here is CASSSPGQGIYEQYF. The CDR3 DNA reads as TGTGCCAGCAGTTCTCCGGGACAGGGAATCTACGAGCAGTACTTC.

The V and J genes are TRBV21-1 and TRBJ2-7; no check of the table's D call, TRBD1, against the DNA was made. TRBV21-1 is assigned pseudogene status. The CDR3 runs 14 residues. The CDR3 nucleotides are TGTGCCAGCAGTCACCGGGACAAGTACTACGAGCAGTACTTC. It encodes CASSHRDKYYEQYF.

The rearrangement links TRBV3-1 (or the pseudogene TRBV3-2) to TRBJ2-2; perhaps TRBD2 as D (5 bases). This CDR3 contains 13 residues. CDR1 is LGHDT and CDR2 is YNNKEL in the germline V gene (reference sequence). The V and J ends lost 6 bases and 3 bases respectively, with 8 bases between them. The CDR3 loop is CASRLSDTGELFF. CDR3 coding DNA: TGTGCCAGCAGGCTTAGCGACACCGGGGAGCTGTTTTTT.

The chain employs TRBV7-2 and TRBJ1-5, with 7 bases fitting TRBD1. The CDR3 contains 14 residues. CDR1 and CDR2 from the germline V gene are SGHTA and FQGNSA. The V gene end was trimmed by 5 bases and the J gene end by 4 bases; junction bases not matched to a gene: 5. The CDR3 sequence: CASSPRDRNQPQHF. DNA of the CDR3: TGTGCCAGCAGCCCCCGGGACAGAAATCAGCCCCAGCATTTT.

This clone was seen a single time. The V and J genes are TRBV19 and TRBJ1-5; TRBD1 matches at 7 bases. With 10 bases clipped from V and 3 bases from J, the junction kept 6 bases outside the gene matches. The CDR3 has 13 residues. Germline V lookup: CDR1 LNHDA, CDR2 SQIVND (reference sequence). CDR3 DNA sequence: TGTGCCACCAGACAGGGCCTCAATCAGCCCCAGCATTTT. Its translation is CATRQGLNQPQHF.

The V and J genes are TRBV7-9 and TRBJ1-6; 7 positions match TRBD1. Trimming at V came to 0 bases and at J to 10 bases, leaving 3 bases not matched to a gene. This CDR3 contains 14 residues. Germline CDR1 reads SEHNR; CDR2 reads FQNEAQ (reference sequence). CDR3 region: CASSLARTGSPLHF. In nucleotides, the CDR3 is TGTGCCAGCAGCTTAGCGCGGACAGGCTCACCCCTCCACTTT.

The chain links TRBV25-1 to TRBJ1-3; D may be TRBD1 (6 bases). The length of the CDR3 is 16 residues. Germline V lookup: CDR1 MGHDK, CDR2 SYGVNS. Trimming took 4 bases from V and 0 from J, leaving 13 bases between them. This CDR3 is CASSGGGFASGNTIYF. The CDR3 DNA sequence: TGTGCCAGCAGTGGAGGGGGTTTCGCCTCTGGAAACACCATATATTTT.

This rearrangement joins TRBV6-5 to TRBJ1-1; D unclear. The length of the CDR3 is 13 residues. Per germline, CDR1 MNHEY and CDR2 SVGAGI. V was trimmed by 0 bases and J by 5 bases, leaving 7 bases between them. In DNA form, the CDR3 reads TGTGCCAGCAGTTACTCTCGAGGGACTGAAGCTTTCTTT. Translating gives CASSYSRGTEAFF.

The chain uses TRBV30 and TRBJ2-1; possibly TRBD2 for D (5 bases). Germline values: CDR1 GTSNPN, CDR2 SVGIG (reference sequence). The CDR3 consists of 15 residues. The V and J ends lost 4 bases and 0 bases respectively, with 13 bases between them. The CDR3 spells CAWNSKLVSYNEQFF. CDR3 in DNA: TGTGCCTGGAACAGCAAACTAGTCTCCTACAATGAGCAGTTCTTC.

This clone has a handful of counts. A junction end diverges from the germline sequence, so it may reflect a read error. This chain's CDR3 is CASSGPGTGGYERYF. Here the CDR3 DNA reads TGTGCCAGCAGCGGACCCGGGACAGGCGGTTACGAGCGGTACTTC. This chain joins TRBV28 and TRBJ2-7; 8 nucleotides match TRBD1. Germline-derived CDR1 and CDR2 are MDHEN and SYDVKM. CDR3 length: 15 amino acids.

The J gene is TRBJ1-5, the V gene TRBV4-1; D perhaps matches TRBD1 (5 bases). The length of the CDR3 is 15 residues. Germline assignment: CDR1 MGHRA and CDR2 YSYEKL. V gave up 7 bases and J gave up 1 base, with 14 bases separating them. CDR3 bases: TGCGCCAGCACACCAGGGACTTGGAGCAATCAGCCCCAGCATTTT. Protein sequence: CASTPGTWSNQPQHF.

This sequence joins TRBV19 and TRBJ2-1; TRBD2 matches at 8 bases. In germline, CDR1 is LNHDA, CDR2 SQIVND (reference sequence). The length of the CDR3 is 14 residues. The V segment lost 2 bases and the J segment 4 bases; nucleotides outside the gene matches: 1. The CDR3 region has the DNA TGTGCCAGTAGTATAACTAGCGGTTACAATGAGCAGTTCTTC. Translating it yields CASSITSGYNEQFF.

V is TRBV14 and J is TRBJ2-1; TRBD2 matches 12 bases. The J segment lost 5 bases and the V segment lost 4 bases, leaving 12 bases of the junction unmatched. The CDR3 is 18 residues long. Germline V lookup: CDR1 SGHDN, CDR2 FVKESK. This chain's CDR3 is CASSLYLRPSGRDNEQFF. The CDR3 bases are TGTGCCAGCAGCCTCTACCTTAGACCTAGCGGGAGGGACAATGAGCAGTTCTTC.

This rearrangement joins TRBV6-5 to TRBJ2-3; 9 bases line up with TRBD1. The CDR3 spans 13 residues. Losses at the gene ends were 8 bases for V and 6 bases for J; bases not matched to a gene: 6. Germline-derived CDR1 and CDR2 are MNHEY and SVGAGI. The chain's CDR3 is CASVGQGADTQYF. In DNA, the CDR3 is TGTGCCAGCGTGGGACAGGGTGCCGATACGCAGTATTTT.